These 2 T cell receptor beta chains were sequenced from one sample in a study of blood T cell repertoires in COVID-19. Method: immunoSEQ multiplex PCR; TCRdb's copy keeps in-frame clones and lacks some. The sample includes about 70,000 clones, 88% of them seen just once. The sequenced sample consisted of peripheral blood. Source of these receptors: a human donor in a cohort sampled during active COVID-19.

The rearrangement links TRBV2 to TRBJ2-7, with unresolved D. The germline V and J ends were trimmed by 6 bases and 5 bases, with 11 bases remaining between them. The CDR3 length is 12 residues. CDR1 and CDR2 from the germline V gene are SNHLY and FYNNEI. The CDR3 sequence: CASRLGSHEQYF. The DNA for the CDR3 is TGTGCCAGCAGACTGGGCAGCCACGAGCAGTACTTC. The full variable domain, completed using reference TRBV2 and TRBJ2-7, is EPEVTQTPSHQVTQMGQEVILRCVPISNHLYFYWYRQILGQKVEFLVSFYNNEISEKSEIFDDQFSVERPDGSNFTLKIRSTKLEDSAMYFCASRLGSHEQYFGPGTRLTVT.

The J gene is TRBJ2-7, the V gene TRBV5-6, with D possibly TRBD1 on 6 matching bases. The CDR3 sequence is 13 residues long. In germline, CDR1 is SGHDT, CDR2 YYEEEE. V lost 4 bases and J lost 3, with 11 bases in between. The CDR3 region is CASSPGQSYEQYF. The CDR3 coding sequence is TGTGCCAGCAGCCCCGGACAGAGCTACGAGCAGTACTTC.